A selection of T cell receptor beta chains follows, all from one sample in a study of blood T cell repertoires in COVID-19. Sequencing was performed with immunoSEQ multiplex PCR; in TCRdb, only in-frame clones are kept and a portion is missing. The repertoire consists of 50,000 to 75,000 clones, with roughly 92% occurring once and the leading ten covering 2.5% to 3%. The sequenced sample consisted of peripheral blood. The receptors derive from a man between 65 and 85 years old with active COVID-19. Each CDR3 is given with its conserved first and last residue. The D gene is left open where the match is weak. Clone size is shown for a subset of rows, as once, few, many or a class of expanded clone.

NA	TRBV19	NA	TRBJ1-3	CASSIPVRFSSGNTIYF	TGTGCCAGTAGTATCCCCGTCAGGTTTTCGTCCGGAAACACCATATATTTT
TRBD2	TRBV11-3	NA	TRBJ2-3	CASSISSGGGTDTQYF	TGTGCCAGCAGCATATCTAGCGGGGGGGGGACAGATACGCAGTATTTT
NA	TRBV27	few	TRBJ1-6	CASSQIGAPLHF	TGTGCCAGCAGTCAGATCGGGGCACCCCTCCACTTT
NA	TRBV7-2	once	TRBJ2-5	CASSLGGVRETQYF	TGTGCCAGCAGCTTAGGGGGGGTTCGGGAGACCCAGTACTTC
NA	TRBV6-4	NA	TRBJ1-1	CASSREAGLNTEAFF	TGTGCCAGCAGTCGTGAGGCAGGGTTGAACACTGAAGCTTTCTTT
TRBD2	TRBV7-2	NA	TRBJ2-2	CASSSGGGTGELFF	TGTGCCAGCAGCTCAGGCGGGGGGACCGGGGAGCTGTTTTTT
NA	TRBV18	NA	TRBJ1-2	CASSPVDRANYGYTF	TGTGCCAGCTCACCAGTAGACAGAGCTAACTATGGCTACACCTTC
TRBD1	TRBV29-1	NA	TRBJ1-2	CSVERGQGNGYTF	TGCAGCGTTGAAAGGGGACAGGGCAATGGCTACACCTTC
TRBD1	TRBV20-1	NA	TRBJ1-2	CSASITGGGYTF	TGCAGTGCTAGTATAACAGGGGGTGGCTACACCTTC
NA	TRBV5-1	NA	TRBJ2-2	CASSLERANTGELFF	TGCGCCAGCAGCTTGGAGCGCGCGAACACCGGGGAGCTGTTTTTT
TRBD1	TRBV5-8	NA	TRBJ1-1	CASSWGQGGTEAFF	TGTGCCAGCAGCTGGGGACAGGGGGGCACTGAAGCTTTCTTT
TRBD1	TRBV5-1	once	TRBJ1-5	CASSKSQGSQPQHF	TGCGCCAGCAGCAAATCACAGGGGTCTCAGCCCCAGCATTTT
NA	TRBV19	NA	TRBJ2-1	CASSIVVGSSYNEQFF	TGTGCCAGTAGTATCGTAGTCGGGAGCTCCTACAATGAGCAGTTCTTC
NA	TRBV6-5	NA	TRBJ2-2	CASPVFEGGTGELFF	TGTGCCAGCCCTGTGTTTGAGGGGGGGACCGGGGAGCTGTTTTTT
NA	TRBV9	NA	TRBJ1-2	CASSVVRGNGGYTF	TGTGCCAGCAGCGTAGTAAGAGGGAACGGGGGCTACACCTTC
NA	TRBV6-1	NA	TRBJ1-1	CASSERQGNTEAFF	TGTGCCAGCAGTGAAAGGCAGGGTAACACTGAAGCTTTCTTT
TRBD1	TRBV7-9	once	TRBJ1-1	CASSLAGTGGIMNTEAFF	TGTGCCAGCAGCTTAGCGGGGACAGGGGGGATTATGAACACTGAAGCTTTCTTT
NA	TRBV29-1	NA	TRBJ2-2	CSVATNTGELFF	TGCAGCGTTGCCACGAACACCGGGGAGCTGTTTTTT